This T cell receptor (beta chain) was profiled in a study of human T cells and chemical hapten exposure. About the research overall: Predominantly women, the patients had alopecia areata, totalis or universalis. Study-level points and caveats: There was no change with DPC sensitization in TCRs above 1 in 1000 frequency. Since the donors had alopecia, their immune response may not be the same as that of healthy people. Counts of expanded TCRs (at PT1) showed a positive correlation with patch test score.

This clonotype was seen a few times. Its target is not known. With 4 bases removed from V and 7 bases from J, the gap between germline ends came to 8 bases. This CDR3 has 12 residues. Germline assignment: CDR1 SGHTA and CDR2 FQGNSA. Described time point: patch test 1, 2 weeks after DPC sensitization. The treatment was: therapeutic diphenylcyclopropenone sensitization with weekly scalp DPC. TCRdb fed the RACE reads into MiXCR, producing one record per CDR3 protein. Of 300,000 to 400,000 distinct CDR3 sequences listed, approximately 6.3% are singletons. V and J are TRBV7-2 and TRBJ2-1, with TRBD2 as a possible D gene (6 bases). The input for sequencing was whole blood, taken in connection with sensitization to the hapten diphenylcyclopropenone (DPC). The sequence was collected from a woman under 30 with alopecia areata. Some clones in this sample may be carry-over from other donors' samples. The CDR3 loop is CASSSLANEQFF. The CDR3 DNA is TGTGCCAGCAGCTCACTAGCTAATGAGCAGTTCTTC.